The source of this TCR beta chain is a study of cytomegalovirus exposure and HLA in healthy donors. PCR amplification relied on 60 Vbeta primers (plus 13 Jbeta primers). Data came from immunoSEQ multiplex PCR; TCRdb stores just in-frame clones and leaves some out. The sample has around 190,000 clones, about four fifths seen once. As to this clone: As yet, its antigen is unknown.

V lost 0 bases and J lost 7, with 19 bases in between. CDR3 size: 16 residues. CDR1 and CDR2 from the germline V gene are SGHRS and YFSETQ. Study outcomes and limitations: Excluded: some indistinguishable V segments such as TRBV6-2 and TRBV6-3. Later analysis identified a missense DCLRE1C variant that was linked to TCR beta V- and J-gene trimming.

The chain joins TRBV5-1 to TRBJ1-2; a weak D match, TRBD1 (6 bases). What was sequenced was PBMCs. The clonotype was recovered from a man aged 25 to 40 in good health and CMV-seropositive. The CDR3 protein is CASSLGPAGDATGYTF. As DNA, the CDR3 is TGCGCCAGCAGCTTGGGTCCCGCAGGGGACGCGACTGGCTACACCTTC.